One and the same sample provided the 14 T cell receptor beta chains below, sequenced in a study of CD8 T cells in Susac syndrome. An amount of RNA that ranged from about 0.45 to 1 ug was reverse transcribed with random hexamers. TCRdb redid the calling of the immunoSEQ multiplex PCR reads with MiXCR, one entry per CDR3 protein. The data hold roughly 180,000 distinct CDR3 sequences, with about 95% observed a single time. Sequencing input: CD4+ T cells from PBMCs. The receptors come from a human donor in good health.

The CDR3 spells CSAQGQGTPSLYYEQYF. CDR3 DNA sequence: TGCAGTGCCCAGGGACAGGGGACTCCCTCACTCTACTACGAGCAGTACTTC. The rearrangement links TRBV20-1 to TRBJ2-7; 10 nucleotides match TRBD1. Germline CDR1 DFQATT, CDR2 SNEGSKA (reference sequence). CDR3 length: 17 residues. V was clipped by 6 bases and J by 3 bases; unmatched bases: 17.

V usage is TRBV7-8 and J usage is TRBJ2-4; weak D call: TRBD1 (5 bases). Germline V gives CDR1 SGHVS, CDR2 FQNEAQ. This CDR3 has 11 residues. Trimming took off 4 bases at V and 8 bases at J, with 6 bases between the two ends. The CDR3 spells CASSWGDIQYF. The CDR3 DNA is TGTGCCAGCAGCTGGGGCGACATTCAGTACTTC.

The CDR3 coding sequence is TGCAGCGTTACCGGGCTAGCGGGAGTAAGAACCTACGAGCAGTACTTC. This gives the protein CSVTGLAGVRTYEQYF. The chain links TRBV29-1 to TRBJ2-7, with TRBD2 identical over 10 bases. V gave up 5 bases and J gave up 2 bases; unmatched junction bases: 12. The germline V gene has CDR1 SQVTM and CDR2 ANQGSEA. The CDR3 is 16 amino acids.

This chain joins TRBV9 and TRBJ2-3; D unclear. The CDR3 is 15 amino acids. V shed 1 base and J shed 2 bases, with 11 bases lying between them. The V gene's germline CDR1 is SGDLS and CDR2 YYNGEE. The CDR3 region is CASSVNDRITDTQYF. In DNA form, the CDR3 reads TGTGCCAGCAGCGTAAACGATCGGATCACAGATACGCAGTATTTT. The complete variable domain, with remaining parts taken from reference TRBV9 and TRBJ2-3, reads DSGVTQTPKHLITATGQRVTLRCSPRSGDLSVYWYQQSLDQGLQFLIQYYNGEERAKGNILERFSAQQFPDLHSELNLSSLELGDSALYFCASSVNDRITDTQYFGPGTRLTVL.

This sequence joins TRBV7-2 and TRBJ2-5; TRBD1 might be the D (6 bases). V was shortened by 2 bases and J by 4 bases, with 11 bases between the two germline ends. Germline V gives CDR1 SGHTA, CDR2 FQGNSA. The CDR3 totals 14 residues. CDR3 coding DNA: TGTGCCAGCAGCTTATTAGGGGGATCAGAGACCCAGTACTTC. This codes for CASSLLGGSETQYF.

V is TRBV28 and J is TRBJ2-7; 10 bases align to TRBD2. This CDR3 spans 13 amino acids. Germline V gives CDR1 MDHEN, CDR2 SYDVKM. J was trimmed by 7 bases and V by 8 bases; bases with no gene match: 8. The CDR3 sequence is CASQKREGREQYF. Here the CDR3 DNA reads TGTGCCAGCCAAAAGCGGGAGGGCAGGGAGCAGTACTTC.

The V gene is TRBV3-1, the J gene TRBJ2-3; D possibly corresponds to TRBD2 (5 bases). The CDR3 is made up of 16 amino acids. Germline V gene data show CDR1 as LGHDT and CDR2 as YNNKEL (reference sequence). Trimming took off 1 base at V and 6 bases at J, with 17 bases between the two ends. In nucleotides, the CDR3 is TGTGCCAGCAGCCAAGGCCTAGCCTCTTGGGCCGATACGCAGTATTTT. This codes for CASSQGLASWADTQYF.

This chain uses TRBV20-1 with TRBJ2-7, with TRBD2 matching over 9 bases. The CDR3 extends over 15 amino acids. Unmatched junction bases numbered 11, after V lost 4 bases and J lost 4 bases. The germline V gene encodes CDR1 DFQATT and CDR2 SNEGSKA (reference sequence). Written as DNA, the CDR3 is TGCAGTGCTACCAACCCGGCGGGAGGGGGGTACGAGCAGTACTTC. It is translated as CSATNPAGGGYEQYF.

The rearrangement uses TRBV14 and TRBJ2-7; 11 nucleotides match TRBD2. CDR3 size: 16 residues. Germline CDR1 and CDR2: SGHDN and FVKESK. V lost 0 bases to trimming and J lost 4 bases; unmatched junction nucleotides: 5. The CDR3 nucleotides read TGTGCCAGCAGCCAAGATCTAGGGACTAGCGGTTACGAGCAGTACTTC. Translating gives CASSQDLGTSGYEQYF. The full variable domain, completed using reference TRBV14 and TRBJ2-7, is EAGVTQFPSHSVIEKGQTVTLRCDPISGHDNLYWYRRVMGKEIKFLLHFVKESKQDESGMPNNRFLAERTGGTYSTLKVQPAELEDSGVYFCASSQDLGTSGYEQYFGPGTRLTVT.

This clonotype was seen only once. The chain has TRBV7-3 and TRBJ1-5, with no clear D. Germline V gene data show CDR1 as SGHTA and CDR2 as FQGTGA. The V end was cut by 5 bases, the J end by 6 bases, with 11 bases between. The CDR3 has 13 residues. The CDR3 region is CASSRQLGQPQHF. In nucleotides, the CDR3 is TGTGCCAGCAGCAGACAACTTGGTCAGCCCCAGCATTTT.

The chain carries TRBV28 and TRBJ2-3, with D hard to call. The CDR3 loop spans 14 amino acids. V lost 9 bases to trimming and J lost 2 bases, with 15 bases between them. Germline lookup yields CDR1 MDHEN and CDR2 SYDVKM. CDR3 DNA: TGTGCCAGTAGCCGATTGGGTGTCACAGATACGCAGTATTTT. Translated, it gives CASSRLGVTDTQYF.

This rearrangement joins TRBV9 to TRBJ2-3; D is perhaps TRBD1 or TRBD2 (5 bases each). CDR1 and CDR2 (germline): SGDLS, YYNGEE. V was trimmed by 6 bases and J by 4 bases, leaving 12 bases between them. The CDR3 is made up of 13 amino acids. The CDR3 DNA reads as TGTGCCAGCAACCGGGACGACGCAGATACGCAGTATTTT. It is translated as CASNRDDADTQYF.

This chain connects TRBV20-1 to TRBJ2-1; D unresolved. CDR1 is DFQATT, CDR2 SNEGSKA, per germline (reference sequence). V was clipped by 6 bases and J by 8 bases, with 8 bases between them. The CDR3 loop spans 10 amino acids. The CDR3: CSALSYEQFF. The CDR3 DNA follows: TGCAGTGCCCTCAGCTATGAGCAGTTCTTC.

The gene calls are TRBV3-1 and TRBJ2-1, with D perhaps matching TRBD2 (6 bases). Germline V gives CDR1 LGHDT, CDR2 YNNKEL (reference sequence). Trimming shortened V by 3 bases and J by 3 bases, and 9 bases separated the two germline ends. CDR3 size: 14 residues. As DNA, the CDR3 is TGTGCCAGCAGCCACGGGGGATTCTACAATGAGCAGTTCTTC. Amino acids: CASSHGGFYNEQFF.